The rows below give T cell receptor beta chains drawn from one sample of a study of CD8 T cells in Susac syndrome. TCRdb independently ran MiXCR on the immunoSEQ multiplex PCR reads; one entry per CDR3 protein. The table shows 170,000 or so distinct CDR3 sequences, with approximately 96% occurring only once. Sequencing was performed on CD8+ T cells from PBMCs. Receptor source: a human donor with multiple sclerosis. Each CDR3 is given with its conserved first and last residue. The D gene is left open where the match is weak. Expanded clones are given a class, and other clones once, few, many or no size at all.

cdr3_aa: CASADIASYEQYF
cdr3_nt: TGTGCCAGTGCGGACATCGCCTCCTACGAGCAGTACTTC
j_call: TRBJ2-7
clone_size: once
v_call: TRBV27
d_call: NA

cdr3_aa: CASSVASGGYTF
cdr3_nt: TGTGCCAGCAGCGTTGCCTCAGGTGGCTACACCTTC
j_call: TRBJ1-2
clone_size: NA
v_call: TRBV9
d_call: NA

cdr3_aa: CASSQDRRSNQPQHF
cdr3_nt: TGTGCCAGCAGCCAAGATAGACGTAGCAATCAGCCCCAGCATTTT
j_call: TRBJ1-5
clone_size: NA
v_call: TRBV3-1
d_call: NA

cdr3_aa: CASSLGQGLRGAFF
cdr3_nt: TGTGCCAGCAGTTTGGGACAGGGCTTAAGGGGGGCTTTCTTT
j_call: TRBJ1-1
clone_size: NA
v_call: TRBV27
d_call: TRBD1

cdr3_aa: CASIEGYEAFF
cdr3_nt: TGTGCCAGCATCGAGGGATACGAAGCTTTCTTT
j_call: TRBJ1-1
clone_size: NA
v_call: TRBV6-6
d_call: NA

cdr3_aa: CASTLGGVNEQFF
cdr3_nt: TGTGCCAGCACCCTTGGGGGAGTCAATGAGCAGTTCTTC
j_call: TRBJ2-1
clone_size: NA
v_call: TRBV7-9
d_call: NA

cdr3_aa: CASSEGNGYTF
cdr3_nt: TGTGCCAGCAGCGAGGGGAATGGCTACACCTTC
j_call: TRBJ1-2
clone_size: NA
v_call: TRBV27
d_call: NA

cdr3_aa: CASRPGPNSGTEAFF
cdr3_nt: TGTGCCAGTCGTCCGGGACCCAACTCGGGCACTGAAGCTTTCTTT
j_call: TRBJ1-1
clone_size: NA
v_call: TRBV19
d_call: NA

cdr3_aa: CASSPGGPDEAFF
cdr3_nt: TGTGCCAGCAGCCCAGGGGGCCCTGATGAAGCTTTCTTT
j_call: TRBJ1-1
clone_size: NA
v_call: TRBV5-4
d_call: TRBD1

cdr3_aa: CASRGGRILDTQYF
cdr3_nt: TGCGCCAGCAGAGGCGGGAGAATTTTGGATACGCAGTATTTT
j_call: TRBJ2-3
clone_size: NA
v_call: TRBV5-1
d_call: TRBD2

cdr3_aa: CASSLGHRAYEQYF
cdr3_nt: TGTGCCAGCAGCCTGGGACACCGGGCCTACGAGCAGTACTTC
j_call: TRBJ2-7
clone_size: once
v_call: TRBV3-1
d_call: NA

cdr3_aa: CAIDASQPQHF
cdr3_nt: TGTGCCATTGACGCAAGTCAGCCCCAGCATTTT
j_call: TRBJ1-5
clone_size: NA
v_call: TRBV9
d_call: NA

cdr3_aa: CATSRGRTLNQPQHF
cdr3_nt: TGTGCCACCAGCAGAGGTCGGACACTCAATCAGCCCCAGCATTTT
j_call: TRBJ1-5
clone_size: NA
v_call: TRBV15
d_call: NA

cdr3_aa: CAIAWAGTANTGELFF
cdr3_nt: TGTGCCATTGCGTGGGCCGGGACAGCGAACACCGGGGAGCTGTTTTTT
j_call: TRBJ2-2
clone_size: NA
v_call: TRBV10-3
d_call: TRBD1

cdr3_aa: CASSSPPLYEQYF
cdr3_nt: TGTGCCAGCAGCTCCCCGCCCTTGTACGAGCAGTACTTC
j_call: TRBJ2-7
clone_size: NA
v_call: TRBV7-9
d_call: NA

cdr3_aa: CASRTSQHEQFF
cdr3_nt: TGTGCCAGCCGGACTAGCCAGCATGAGCAGTTCTTC
j_call: TRBJ2-1
clone_size: NA
v_call: TRBV28
d_call: TRBD2

cdr3_aa: CASSQDPAFSGNTIYF
cdr3_nt: TGTGCCAGCAGCCAAGACCCTGCATTCTCTGGAAACACCATATATTTT
j_call: TRBJ1-3
clone_size: NA
v_call: TRBV3-1
d_call: NA

cdr3_aa: CASSGQGGSNQPQHF
cdr3_nt: TGTGCCAGCAGCGGTCAGGGTGGAAGCAATCAGCCCCAGCATTTT
j_call: TRBJ1-5
clone_size: NA
v_call: TRBV9
d_call: NA

cdr3_aa: CASSSPGTYNEQFF
cdr3_nt: TGTGCCAGCAGTTCCCCCGGTACCTACAATGAGCAGTTCTTC
j_call: TRBJ2-1
clone_size: NA
v_call: TRBV27
d_call: NA

cdr3_aa: CSVEDRRGGREYGYTF
cdr3_nt: TGCAGCGTTGAAGATCGGAGGGGAGGCAGGGAATATGGCTACACCTTC
j_call: TRBJ1-2
clone_size: NA
v_call: TRBV29-1
d_call: NA

cdr3_aa: CASSPLPISGLREQYF
cdr3_nt: TGTGCCAGCAGCCCCCTCCCGATTAGCGGATTACGGGAGCAGTACTTC
j_call: TRBJ2-7
clone_size: once
v_call: TRBV11-2
d_call: NA

cdr3_aa: CASSKRNIQYF
cdr3_nt: TGTGCCAGCAGCAAAAGAAACATTCAGTACTTC
j_call: TRBJ2-4
clone_size: once
v_call: TRBV21-1
d_call: NA

cdr3_aa: CSVPKGTLTYEQYF
cdr3_nt: TGCAGCGTCCCGAAGGGTACTCTAACCTACGAGCAGTACTTC
j_call: TRBJ2-7
clone_size: NA
v_call: TRBV29-1
d_call: NA

cdr3_aa: CASSQDGGSVSYEQYF
cdr3_nt: TGCGCCAGCAGCCAAGATGGGGGTAGCGTCTCCTACGAGCAGTACTTC
j_call: TRBJ2-7
clone_size: NA
v_call: TRBV4-1
d_call: NA

cdr3_aa: CASSLERSLSYEQYF
cdr3_nt: TGTGCCAGCAGCTTAGAGCGTTCCCTCTCCTACGAGCAGTACTTC
j_call: TRBJ2-7
clone_size: NA
v_call: TRBV11-2
d_call: NA

cdr3_aa: CASSLALKGLPTDTQYF
cdr3_nt: TGCGCCAGCAGCTTGGCCCTAAAGGGACTCCCCACAGATACGCAGTATTTT
j_call: TRBJ2-3
clone_size: NA
v_call: TRBV5-1
d_call: NA

cdr3_aa: CASSETSTDTQYF
cdr3_nt: TGTGCCAGCTCAGAGACTAGCACAGATACGCAGTATTTT
j_call: TRBJ2-3
clone_size: NA
v_call: TRBV18
d_call: NA

cdr3_aa: CSAESSKANEQFF
cdr3_nt: TGCAGCGCAGAGAGCAGTAAGGCTAATGAGCAGTTCTTC
j_call: TRBJ2-1
clone_size: NA
v_call: TRBV29-1
d_call: NA

cdr3_aa: CASSVGSGYQPQHF
cdr3_nt: TGTGCCAGCAGCGTAGGGTCAGGGTATCAGCCCCAGCATTTT
j_call: TRBJ1-5
clone_size: NA
v_call: TRBV9
d_call: NA

cdr3_aa: CSVAADTQYF
cdr3_nt: TGCAGCGTTGCGGCAGATACGCAGTATTTT
j_call: TRBJ2-3
clone_size: NA
v_call: TRBV29-1
d_call: NA

cdr3_aa: CASSSHSGGASHEQYF
cdr3_nt: TGTGCCAGCAGCTCTCATAGCGGGGGGGCCTCCCACGAGCAGTACTTC
j_call: TRBJ2-7
clone_size: NA
v_call: TRBV13
d_call: TRBD2

cdr3_aa: CASSLMTGELREQYF
cdr3_nt: TGTGCCAGCAGCCTTATGACAGGGGAATTAAGGGAGCAGTACTTC
j_call: TRBJ2-7
clone_size: NA
v_call: TRBV6-5
d_call: TRBD1

cdr3_aa: CSARKHPAWQETQYF
cdr3_nt: TGCAGTGCCCGGAAGCACCCGGCATGGCAAGAGACCCAGTACTTC
j_call: TRBJ2-5
clone_size: NA
v_call: TRBV20-1
d_call: NA

cdr3_aa: CASSRPRVRPNTGELFF
cdr3_nt: TGTGCCAGCAGCCGCCCCCGGGTGCGGCCGAACACCGGGGAGCTGTTTTTT
j_call: TRBJ2-2
clone_size: NA
v_call: TRBV28
d_call: NA

cdr3_aa: CASSPMTAQETQYF
cdr3_nt: TGTGCCAGCTCACCAATGACAGCACAAGAGACCCAGTACTTC
j_call: TRBJ2-5
clone_size: NA
v_call: TRBV18
d_call: NA

cdr3_aa: CATSRTTTGAGSPLHF
cdr3_nt: TGTGCCACCAGCAGAACAACGACAGGGGCGGGTTCACCCCTCCACTTT
j_call: TRBJ1-6
clone_size: NA
v_call: TRBV15
d_call: TRBD1

cdr3_aa: CASSTDPYEQYF
cdr3_nt: TGTGCCAGCAGCACCGACCCCTACGAGCAGTACTTC
j_call: TRBJ2-7
clone_size: NA
v_call: TRBV11-1
d_call: NA

cdr3_aa: CASSYDHYPGHKYF
cdr3_nt: TGTGCCAGCAGCTATGATCACTATCCGGGACATAAGTACTTC
j_call: TRBJ2-5
clone_size: NA
v_call: TRBV12-3/TRBV12-4
d_call: NA

cdr3_aa: CASGEYAGGSTEAFF
cdr3_nt: TGTGCCAGCGGTGAATATGCGGGGGGGTCCACTGAAGCTTTCTTT
j_call: TRBJ1-1
clone_size: NA
v_call: TRBV2
d_call: NA

cdr3_aa: CASSLKGGRNQPQHF
cdr3_nt: TGTGCCAGCAGCTTAAAGGGTGGCCGCAATCAGCCCCAGCATTTT
j_call: TRBJ1-5
clone_size: NA
v_call: TRBV7-3
d_call: NA

cdr3_aa: CASSLIPASGTETQYF
cdr3_nt: TGTGCCAGCAGCTTAATCCCCGCTAGCGGGACTGAGACCCAGTACTTC
j_call: TRBJ2-5
clone_size: NA
v_call: TRBV7-3
d_call: TRBD2